The 28 T cell receptor beta chains below were found in one sample sequenced in a study of cytomegalovirus exposure and HLA in healthy donors. Here immunoSEQ multiplex PCR was the method, and the copy in TCRdb shows in-frame clones only, minus some. The sample includes some 120,000 clones, over 85% seen only once; the top ten take about 1.9%. What was sequenced was PBMCs. These receptors came from a woman aged 18-30 years in good health and CMV-seronegative.

The chain combines TRBV14 with TRBJ2-3; D uncertain. Trimming took 1 base from V and 7 from J, leaving 6 bases between them. The CDR3 consists of 12 residues. The germline gives CDR1 SGHDN, CDR2 FVKESK. CDR3 amino acids: CASSQAQYTQYF. CDR3 coding DNA: TGTGCCAGCAGCCAAGCGCAGTATACGCAGTATTTT.

This chain joins TRBV2 and TRBJ2-7; 7 bases are a match to TRBD2. This CDR3 contains 13 residues. V shed 6 bases and J 2 bases; nucleotides not matched to a gene: 4. The germline gives CDR1 SNHLY, CDR2 FYNNEI. CDR3 coding DNA: TGTGCCAGCAGCGGACTAGTTCCCTACGAGCAGTACTTC. This codes for CASSGLVPYEQYF.

The chain recombines TRBV30 with TRBJ2-3, with unresolved D. The CDR3 runs 13 residues. Trimming pared 0 bases from V and 2 bases from J, leaving 6 bases between. The germline V gene has CDR1 GTSNPN and CDR2 SVGIG (reference sequence). CDR3 bases: TGTGCCTGGAGTGTACTTTTCACAGATACGCAGTATTTT. Its protein is CAWSVLFTDTQYF.

The chain is built from TRBV6-5 and TRBJ1-1; D gene unclear. This CDR3 has 15 amino acids. Trimming stripped 0 bases from V and 0 bases from J, with 8 bases between. Looked up from germline, CDR1 is MNHEY and CDR2 is SVGAGI. The CDR3 reads CASSYSRPVNTEAFF. The CDR3 DNA is TGTGCCAGCAGTTACTCGAGGCCTGTGAACACTGAAGCTTTCTTT.

The V gene is TRBV28, the J gene TRBJ1-6; perhaps TRBD1 as D (5 bases). The CDR3 is made up of 20 amino acids. The germline V gene has CDR1 MDHEN and CDR2 SYDVKM. Trimming pared 4 bases from V and 0 bases from J, leaving 22 bases between. CDR3 residues: CASSSTDEKTASSYNSPLHF. CDR3 nucleotides: TGTGCCAGCAGTTCTACCGACGAAAAGACAGCCAGCTCCTATAATTCACCCCTCCACTTT.

The chain is built from TRBV6-6 and TRBJ1-2; unclear D gene. This CDR3 contains 14 residues. V lost 2 bases, J lost 4 bases, and 11 bases lay in between. Per the germline V gene, CDR1 is MNHNY and CDR2 is SVGAGI (reference sequence). CDR3 in amino acids: CASSYEAEPYGYTF. The CDR3 DNA is TGTGCCAGCAGTTACGAGGCTGAACCCTATGGCTACACCTTC.

The chain joins TRBV6-1 to TRBJ2-5; D may be TRBD2 (5 bases). The germline V and J ends were trimmed by 1 base and 4 bases, with 22 bases remaining between them. The CDR3 is made up of 18 amino acids. CDR1 and CDR2 from the germline V gene are MNHNS and SASEGT. This CDR3 reads CASSEGVVSGTPAETQYF. CDR3 nucleotide sequence: TGTGCCAGCAGTGAAGGGGTAGTTTCGGGAACACCGGCAGAGACCCAGTACTTC.

The chain uses TRBV5-4 and TRBJ2-1, with a tentative D call TRBD1 (6 bases). The CDR3 covers 15 residues. Deletions cut 0 bases from V and 0 bases from J, with 7 bases between. Germline-derived CDR1 and CDR2 are SGHNT and YYREEE (reference sequence). In nucleotides, the CDR3 is TGTGCCAGCAGCTTGGTGGGGGCCTCCTACAATGAGCAGTTCTTC. This encodes CASSLVGASYNEQFF.

This chain joins TRBV5-6 and TRBJ2-1, with D uncertain. The V end lost 2 bases, the J end lost 7 bases, and 10 bases lay between the germline ends. CDR3 length: 13 residues. CDR1 SGHDT and CDR2 YYEEEE come from the germline V gene. The chain's CDR3 is CASSFPSENEQFF. Here the CDR3 DNA reads TGTGCCAGCAGCTTCCCCTCCGAGAATGAGCAGTTCTTC.

V gene TRBV27 combines with J gene TRBJ2-1, with 13 bases aligning to TRBD2. The J segment lost 7 bases and the V segment lost 2 bases, leaving 2 bases of the junction unmatched. The CDR3 has 15 residues. Germline V CDR1 and CDR2: MNHEY, SMNVEV (reference sequence). CDR3 in DNA: TGTGCCAGCAGTTTAGGGACTAGCGGGAAAAATGAGCAGTTCTTC. Protein: CASSLGTSGKNEQFF.

The chain has TRBV6-1 and TRBJ2-2, with TRBD1 as a possible D gene (5 bases). Deletions cut 4 bases from V and 5 bases from J, with 23 bases between. Germline V lookup: CDR1 MNHNS, CDR2 SASEGT. CDR3 length equals 18 residues. The CDR3 region has the DNA TGTGCCAGCAGTGCGAAAGGGGTCGCAGGGCGCAATACCGGGGAGCTGTTTTTT. This sequence encodes CASSAKGVAGRNTGELFF.

The chain has TRBV10-2 and TRBJ1-2; no clear D gene. CDR1 is WSHSY, CDR2 SAAADI, per germline. The CDR3 is 15 amino acids. Trimming shortened V by 3 bases and J by 4 bases, and 15 bases separated the two germline ends. The CDR3 reads CASSDPKIGSYGYTF. The CDR3 DNA follows: TGCGCCAGCAGTGACCCGAAGATTGGCAGCTATGGCTACACCTTC.

The chain links TRBV5-6 to TRBJ1-6, with D perhaps matching TRBD1 (5 bases). The CDR3 extends over 14 amino acids. CDR1 SGHDT and CDR2 YYEEEE come from the germline V gene. The V and J ends lost 2 bases and 8 bases respectively, with 11 bases between them. The CDR3 protein is CASSFLDSHSPLHF. CDR3 nucleotide sequence: TGTGCCAGCAGCTTTCTCGACAGTCATTCACCCCTCCACTTT.

The chain joins TRBV2 to TRBJ2-7; 8 nucleotides line up with TRBD2. Trimming cost V 2 bases and J 2 bases; bases outside gene matches: 5. The CDR3 is 15 residues long. Germline assignment: CDR1 SNHLY and CDR2 FYNNEI. The CDR3 spells CASSELTSGTYEQYF. The CDR3, as DNA: TGTGCCAGCAGTGAACTCACTAGCGGTACCTACGAGCAGTACTTC. The full variable domain, its missing parts supplied by reference TRBV2 and TRBJ2-7, is EPEVTQTPSHQVTQMGQEVILRCVPISNHLYFYWYRQILGQKVEFLVSFYNNEISEKSEIFDDQFSVERPDGSNFTLKIRSTKLEDSAMYFCASSELTSGTYEQYFGPGTRLTVT.

This chain joins TRBV5-1 and TRBJ2-4; D is possibly TRBD1 (6 bases). The CDR3 is 16 amino acids. The V and J ends lost 3 bases and 5 bases respectively, with 18 bases between them. Germline CDR1 reads SGHRS; CDR2 reads YFSETQ. CDR3 in amino acids: CASSSIDKTGQNIQYF. CDR3 nucleotides: TGCGCCAGCAGCTCAATAGACAAGACAGGTCAAAACATTCAGTACTTC.

This sequence joins TRBV6-6 and TRBJ1-5, with 10 bases fitting TRBD1. The CDR3 spans 14 residues. The trim removed 6 bases at V and 6 bases at J, leaving 5 bases unmatched. CDR1 and CDR2 (germline): MNHNY, SVGAGI (reference sequence). This chain's CDR3 is CASSEGTGVQPQHF. The CDR3 DNA sequence: TGTGCCAGCAGCGAAGGGACAGGGGTTCAGCCCCAGCATTTT.

The CDR3 loop reads CASSLGQGGTEAFF. The DNA of the CDR3 is TGTGCCAGCAGCTTGGGACAGGGCGGCACTGAAGCTTTCTTT. The rearrangement uses TRBV5-6 and TRBJ1-1; TRBD1 matches 7 bases. This CDR3 spans 14 amino acids. J was trimmed by 4 bases and V by 0 bases; bases with no gene match: 3. In germline, CDR1 is SGHDT, CDR2 YYEEEE.

The table lists this clone with a few counts. The chain couples TRBV9 to TRBJ2-7, with D possibly matching TRBD1 (6 bases). The CDR3 extends over 14 amino acids. Trimming left V 5 bases short and J 4 bases short, with 16 bases between. Per the germline V gene, CDR1 is SGDLS and CDR2 is YYNGEE. DNA of the CDR3: TGTGCCAGCAGTTATGGGGGTCAGGGGTACGAGCAGTACTTC. Amino acid sequence: CASSYGGQGYEQYF.

This chain links TRBV7-2 with TRBJ2-7; 11 bases match TRBD2. In germline, CDR1 is SGHTA, CDR2 FQGNSA. V shed 5 bases, J shed 1 base, and the junction held 7 bases outside the gene matches. This CDR3 contains 16 residues. DNA for the CDR3: TGTGCCAGCAGCCCAATAGCGGGAGGGGGGTCCTACGAGCAGTACTTC. This translates into CASSPIAGGGSYEQYF.

The chain couples TRBV10-3 to TRBJ1-6; D is unclear. Germline CDR1 and CDR2: ENHRY and SYGVKD. V shed 10 bases and J shed 0 bases, with 10 bases lying between them. The CDR3 totals 14 residues. CDR3 coding DNA: TGTGCCACTACTGGGAGCTCCTATAATTCACCCCTCCACTTT. It translates to CATTGSSYNSPLHF.

V is TRBV4-3 and J is TRBJ2-7, with TRBD1 identical over 7 bases. Germline CDR1 reads LGHNA; CDR2 reads YSLEER. This CDR3 is 15 amino acids long. The V gene end was trimmed by 0 bases and the J gene end by 1 base; junction bases not matched to a gene: 3. CDR3 DNA: TGCGCCAGCAGCCAAGAGGGCAGGGGGTCCTACGAGCAGTACTTC. It encodes CASSQEGRGSYEQYF.

The chain uses TRBV19 and TRBJ2-3, with D maybe TRBD1 (6 bases). The germline CDR1 and CDR2 sequences are LNHDA and SQIVND (reference sequence). The V and J ends lost 9 bases and 2 bases respectively, with 15 bases between them. The CDR3 has 14 amino acids. The DNA for the CDR3 is TGTGCCAGCCGGGACACCGAATTCACAGATACGCAGTATTTT. It codes for CASRDTEFTDTQYF.

V and J are TRBV19 and TRBJ2-6; TRBD1 aligns across 8 bases. This CDR3 has 18 amino acids. V lost 9 bases and J lost 0; bases outside the gene matches: 13. Per germline, CDR1 LNHDA and CDR2 SQIVND (reference sequence). CDR3 amino acids: CASSYRGQARSGANVLTF. DNA for the CDR3: TGTGCCAGCAGCTACCGGGGACAGGCCCGCTCTGGGGCCAACGTCCTGACTTTC.

This clone was recorded many times. The rearrangement links TRBV12-1 to TRBJ2-2; TRBD2 is taken as the D call from the table, unchecked against the DNA. TRBV12-1 is designated a pseudogene. CDR3 size: 18 residues. In DNA form, the CDR3 reads TGTGCCAGCAGCCGCCCGACTAGCGGGAGCAGGAACACCGGGGAGCTGTTTTTT. Residues: CASSRPTSGSRNTGELFF.

The gene calls are TRBV11-1 and TRBJ1-6; a weak D match, TRBD1 (6 bases). Germline CDR1 and CDR2: SGHAT and FQDESV (reference sequence). V gave up 4 bases and J gave up 7 bases, with 8 bases separating them. The CDR3 sequence is 13 residues long. CDR3 DNA: TGTGCCAGCAGCTCTACAGGGAATTCACCCCTCCACTTT. Encoded protein: CASSSTGNSPLHF.

This chain links TRBV28 with TRBJ2-4; tentative D call: TRBD2 (5 bases). With 5 bases removed from V and 3 bases from J, the gap between germline ends came to 20 bases. From germline, CDR1 is MDHEN and CDR2 SYDVKM. This CDR3 has 17 residues. CDR3 in DNA: TGTGCCAGCAGTCCAAACCCGAGAGGGATGGGCAAAAACATTCAGTACTTC. Translation gives CASSPNPRGMGKNIQYF.

The chain uses TRBV1 and TRBJ1-5; no DNA check was done on the table's D call, TRBD1. TRBV1 is a documented pseudogene. The CDR3 totals 14 residues. CDR3 nucleotides: TGCACCACCCTTCGGACAGGCGGCAATCAGCCCCAGCATTTT. Protein sequence: CTTLRTGGNQPQHF.

There are a few counts of this clone. The chain combines TRBV2 with TRBJ1-2; D perhaps matches TRBD1 (5 bases). CDR1 and CDR2 from the germline V gene are SNHLY and FYNNEI. The length of the CDR3 is 13 residues. V lost 6 bases, J lost 2 bases, and 10 bases lay in between. CDR3 residues: CASRGGRNYGYTF. DNA for the CDR3: TGTGCCAGCAGGGGGGGACGGAACTATGGCTACACCTTC.